This T cell receptor (beta chain) was observed in a study of ipilimumab plus nivolumab after autologous stem cell transplantation. Study-wide context: Both relapsed and primary refractory DLBCL were included.

There are 15 residues in the CDR3. V lost 6 bases and J lost 2, with 16 bases in between. Germline lookup yields CDR1 MNHEY and CDR2 SVGAGI. Assay used: immunoSEQ multiplex PCR; TCRdb lists only in-frame clones, some missing. In the table there are 15,000 or so clones, approximately 81% of which are singletons. Ipilimumab, 1 mg/kg, started 14 to 28 days after autologous transplant. The rearrangement joins TRBV6-5 to TRBJ1-2, with a possible D match to TRBD1 (5 bases). The sample was PBMCs, taken in a trial of ipilimumab plus nivolumab as post-transplant consolidation. This TCR was recovered from a male donor with diffuse large B-cell lymphoma. The DNA of the CDR3 is TGTGCCAGCAGCATCGGATCCGGGGGGAACTATGGCTACACCTTC. Translation: CASSIGSGGNYGYTF.